This T cell receptor beta chain was documented in a study of Graves' ophthalmopathy and Graves' hyperthyroidism. RNA transcripts provided the template for amplifying TCR beta CDR3 regions. First-round RT-PCR with HTBI primers preceded a second-round multiplex PCR. Via MiXCR, TCRdb re-called the multiplex PCR reads, giving one row per CDR3 protein. The sample contains about 620,000 distinct CDR3 sequences, 22% of which appear only once. This clonotype was found a few times. Germline is not matched at one junction end, which may reflect a read error. A volume of 8 to 10 ml of fresh peripheral blood supplied the PBMCs. The sequencing sample was made of peripheral blood. The TCR was taken from a woman between 18 and 30 years old with stable Graves' hyperthyroidism. Some clones in this sample may be carry-over from other donors' samples.

As DNA, the CDR3 is TGTGCCAGCAGCGCCTCTAGTGGGCAGGGGAACACCGGGGAACTGTTTTTT. Translation: CASSASSGQGNTGELFF. The rearrangement uses TRBV9 and TRBJ2-2, with a weak D call TRBD1 (6 bases). The CDR3 extends over 17 amino acids. CDR1 is SGDLS and CDR2 is YYNGEE in the germline V gene.